What follows are 20 T cell receptor beta chains derived from one specimen sequenced in a study of a mutant IDH1 vaccine in newly diagnosed glioma. Profiling relied on immunoSEQ multiplex PCR, and the TCRdb table lists in-frame clones only, not all of them. The sample comprises tens of thousands of clones, 60% to 85% of which are singletons, and approximately 1.8% rests with the top ten. Time point denoted: baseline, week 1 (first vaccination visit). Treatment described: pre-vaccination baseline after standard-of-care therapy. Sequencing used PBMCs, obtained from a glioma patient treated with radiotherapy, temozolomide or both. Every receptor here comes from a woman aged 40 to 50 with glioma.

This clone was seen a few times. The V and J genes are TRBV28 and TRBJ1-4, with D uncertain. The CDR3 sequence is 15 residues long. Germline CDR1 is MDHEN and CDR2 is SYDVKM. The germline V and J ends were trimmed by 3 bases and 0 bases, with 8 bases remaining between them. Here the CDR3 reads CASSLSRATNEKLFF. As DNA, the CDR3 is TGTGCCAGCAGTTTGAGCAGAGCAACTAATGAAAAACTGTTTTTT.

This clone came up a few times. The chain recombines TRBV19 with TRBJ1-1; D gene ambiguous. This CDR3 region has 13 residues. Germline V gene sequence: CDR1 LNHDA, CDR2 SQIVND (reference sequence). Trimming removed 1 base from V and 1 base from J, with 4 bases in between. CDR3 in amino acids: CASSIVSNTEAFF. Written as DNA, the CDR3 is TGTGCCAGTAGTATAGTTTCGAACACTGAAGCTTTCTTT.

The rearrangement uses TRBV7-6 and TRBJ2-5; the D call may be TRBD1 or TRBD2 (6 bases each). Trimming took 1 base from V and 4 from J, leaving 19 bases between them. The CDR3 contains 17 residues. The V gene's germline CDR1 is SGHVS and CDR2 FNYEAQ. CDR3 amino acids: CASSLVLGGARGETQYF. The CDR3 nucleotides are TGTGCCAGCAGCTTAGTCCTGGGCGGGGCCAGGGGAGAGACCCAGTACTTC.

The V call is TRBV6-1, the J call TRBJ1-5, with D uncertain. Looked up from germline, CDR1 is MNHNS and CDR2 is SASEGT. The CDR3 runs 16 residues. With 0 bases removed from V and 0 bases from J, the gap between germline ends came to 9 bases. CDR3 bases: TGTGCCAGCAGTGAAGCTCACATATTTAGCAATCAGCCCCAGCATTTT. Residues: CASSEAHIFSNQPQHF.

V and J are TRBV2 and TRBJ1-4, with TRBD1 as a possible D gene (5 bases). This CDR3 is built from 13 residues. Trimming removed 2 bases from V and 7 bases from J, with 8 bases in between. Germline V lookup: CDR1 SNHLY, CDR2 FYNNEI. In DNA, the CDR3 is TGTGCCAGCAGTGAACGGGACTTTGAAAAACTGTTTTTT. It translates to CASSERDFEKLFF.

This clone appeared a few times. The genes are TRBV27 and TRBJ2-1; 13 nucleotides agree with TRBD2. Losses at the gene ends were 5 bases for V and 9 bases for J; bases not matched to a gene: 10. The germline V gene encodes CDR1 MNHEY and CDR2 SMNVEV (reference sequence). The CDR3 spans 16 residues. The CDR3 DNA reads TGTGCCAGCAGTCCCGGGACTAGCGGGACCTACGGTGAGCAGTTCTTC. Its protein is CASSPGTSGTYGEQFF.

The chain carries TRBV7-2 and TRBJ1-6; no definite D call. Trimming pared 1 base from V and 10 bases from J, leaving 14 bases between. Germline V lookup: CDR1 SGHTA, CDR2 FQGNSA. This CDR3 is 15 amino acids long. The CDR3 here is CASSLGSFMYSPLHF. The CDR3 DNA reads TGTGCCAGCAGCTTAGGTAGTTTTATGTACTCACCCCTCCACTTT.

The chain uses TRBV6-5 and TRBJ2-7; 7 nucleotides line up with TRBD2. CDR3 length: 15 amino acids. The ends lost 5 bases at V and 3 bases at J; junction bases unmatched: 10. Germline CDR1 reads MNHEY; CDR2 reads SVGAGI. This CDR3 is CASSLGRAGFYEQYF. The CDR3 DNA sequence: TGTGCCAGCAGTCTCGGGCGAGCGGGGTTCTACGAGCAGTACTTC.

The V call is TRBV2, the J call TRBJ2-4, with D possibly TRBD2 on 6 matching bases. V dropped 6 bases and J dropped 0 bases, with 9 bases sitting between them. This CDR3 has 14 residues. CDR1 and CDR2 from the germline V gene are SNHLY and FYNNEI. The CDR3 loop is CASRGGVAKNIQYF. For the CDR3, the DNA is TGTGCCAGCAGGGGCGGGGTAGCCAAAAACATTCAGTACTTC.

There are a few counts of this clone. The chain combines TRBV9 with TRBJ1-2; D is possibly TRBD1 (5 bases). V was cut by 3 bases and J by 0 bases, with 15 bases left in between. This CDR3 comprises 16 residues. Germline V gene data show CDR1 as SGDLS and CDR2 as YYNGEE. The CDR3 DNA sequence: TGTGCCAGCAGCGGCGGGGGAGGACGGGCTAACTATGGCTACACCTTC. Its translation is CASSGGGGRANYGYTF.

The chain joins TRBV6-6 to TRBJ2-5; 12 bases line up with TRBD2. The DNA end is more similar to TRBJ2-7, so the J call may be wrong. The CDR3 is made up of 16 amino acids. Germline V CDR1 and CDR2: MNHNY, SVGAGI (reference sequence). CDR3 nucleotide sequence: TGTGCCAGCAGTTACTCCGCCGGACTAGCGGGGTTCGAGCAGTACTTC. As protein: CASSYSAGLAGFEQYF.

This clone has just a few counts. The chain is built from TRBV18 and TRBJ1-1; D uncertain. The V end lost 3 bases, the J end lost 1 base, and 12 bases lay between the germline ends. The germline CDR1 and CDR2 sequences are KGHSH and LQKENI. This CDR3 is 15 amino acids long. The CDR3 sequence is CASSPSIQPNTEAFF. The CDR3 DNA is TGTGCCAGCTCACCCTCAATACAGCCGAACACTGAAGCTTTCTTT.

This sequence joins TRBV4-3 and TRBJ1-1; D is unresolved. The CDR3 totals 13 residues. Germline CDR1 LGHNA, CDR2 YSLEER. The V end was cut by 1 base, the J end by 4 bases, with 7 bases between. The CDR3 protein is CASSQGPITEAFF. CDR3 coding DNA: TGCGCCAGCAGCCAAGGACCGATCACTGAAGCTTTCTTT.

The chain uses TRBV5-6 and TRBJ1-1; no firm D call. This CDR3 has 13 amino acids. The germline gives CDR1 SGHDT, CDR2 YYEEEE. V was clipped by 8 bases and J by 5 bases, with 16 bases between them. The CDR3 reads CASTRGPGTEAFF. The CDR3 nucleotides read TGTGCCAGTACTCGGGGTCCGGGAACTGAAGCTTTCTTT.

V gene TRBV29-1 combines with J gene TRBJ2-5; a weak D match, TRBD2 (6 bases). Germline CDR1 reads SQVTM; CDR2 reads ANQGSEA. This CDR3 region has 11 residues. The ends were cut back, 4 bases at V and 4 bases at J, with 7 bases in the middle. CDR3 sequence reads: CSVGGGETQYF. The DNA of the CDR3 is TGCAGCGTTGGGGGAGGAGAGACCCAGTACTTC.

The J gene is TRBJ1-2, the V gene TRBV5-4, with a weak D call TRBD1 (6 bases). The CDR3 is 14 residues long. The V end lost 0 bases, the J end lost 1 base, and 7 bases lay between the germline ends. Germline V gene sequence: CDR1 SGHNT, CDR2 YYREEE (reference sequence). The CDR3 loop reads CASSLGRGNYGYTF. CDR3 DNA: TGTGCCAGCAGCTTGGGCAGGGGTAACTATGGCTACACCTTC.

The chain carries TRBV30 and TRBJ1-1; D is unclear. The V gene's germline CDR1 is GTSNPN and CDR2 SVGIG (reference sequence). V lost 8 bases to trimming and J lost 8 bases, with 12 bases between them. This CDR3 is built from 10 residues. CDR3 DNA sequence: TGTGCCGGCCGCGATACGGAAGCTTTCTTT. This encodes CAGRDTEAFF.

The rearrangement joins TRBV25-1 to TRBJ1-3; no firm D call. Trimming removed 1 base at V and 0 bases at J, with 7 bases between. This CDR3 has 15 amino acids. CDR1 is MGHDK and CDR2 is SYGVNS in the germline V gene. The CDR3 loop reads CASSESGSSGNTIYF. In DNA form, the CDR3 reads TGTGCCAGCAGTGAATCTGGCAGCTCTGGAAACACCATATATTTT.

V is TRBV5-4 and J is TRBJ2-5; 9 positions match TRBD1. Trimming removed 0 bases from V and 5 bases from J; junction bases left unmatched: 5. Germline assignment: CDR1 SGHNT and CDR2 YYREEE (reference sequence). This CDR3 contains 15 residues. The chain's CDR3 is CASSLVQGAWETQYF. CDR3 bases: TGTGCCAGCAGCTTGGTACAGGGGGCTTGGGAGACCCAGTACTTC.

In this sample, this clone turned up a few times. V usage is TRBV2 and J usage is TRBJ1-5; a weak D match, TRBD1 (6 bases). Trimming stripped 3 bases from V and 9 bases from J, with 15 bases between. In germline, CDR1 is SNHLY, CDR2 FYNNEI. This CDR3 is 14 amino acids long. CDR3 region: CASSEEDSYRPQHF. DNA for the CDR3: TGTGCCAGCAGTGAGGAGGACAGCTATCGGCCCCAGCATTTT.